Following are 8 T cell receptor beta chains from one sample sequenced in a study of memory CD4+ T cells and cytomegalovirus serostatus. The sort gate was single viable CD3+CD4+CD8-CD45RO+ cells for memory CD4+ T cells. Measured with immunoSEQ multiplex PCR; TCRdb has only the in-frame clones, and not every one. The sample has some 59,000 clones, 82% seen once. The material sequenced was memory CD4+ T cells from blood. The source of these receptors is an adult in good health and CMV-seronegative.

This chain connects TRBV28 to TRBJ2-7, with a possible D match to TRBD1 (6 bases). The V gene lost 3 bases and the J gene lost 2 bases, with 11 bases spanning the gap. The CDR3 length is 14 residues. Germline assignment: CDR1 MDHEN and CDR2 SYDVKM. CDR3 DNA sequence: TGTGCCAGCAGTTTCCATGGGGGCACCTACGAGCAGTACTTC. Protein sequence: CASSFHGGTYEQYF.

The V and J genes are TRBV2 and TRBJ2-1; 7 nucleotides align to TRBD2. Germline lookup yields CDR1 SNHLY and CDR2 FYNNEI. V dropped 4 bases and J dropped 3; count of bases not matched to a gene: 3. The CDR3 is 14 amino acids. The CDR3 loop is CASSGLAVYNEQFF. The CDR3, as DNA: TGTGCCAGCAGTGGGCTAGCGGTCTACAATGAGCAGTTCTTC.

The rearrangement uses TRBV10-3 and TRBJ2-3; 8 bases align to TRBD2. After removal of 7 bases from V and 2 bases from J, the junction contained 5 bases not matched to a gene. Per the germline V gene, CDR1 is ENHRY and CDR2 is SYGVKD. The CDR3 loop spans 14 amino acids. CDR3 amino acids: CAIKDSGITDTQYF. The CDR3 bases are TGTGCCATCAAGGATAGCGGGATCACAGATACGCAGTATTTT.

The rearrangement joins TRBV5-1 to TRBJ2-2, with unresolved D. In germline, CDR1 is SGHRS, CDR2 YFSETQ. The CDR3 is made up of 14 amino acids. V lost 7 bases and J 4 bases, leaving 14 bases between the germline ends. The CDR3 loop is CASRGPSGTGELFF. The CDR3 region has the DNA TGCGCCAGCCGCGGCCCATCCGGCACCGGGGAGCTGTTTTTT.

This clone has only a few counts. This sequence joins TRBV18 and TRBJ1-1, with D uncertain. Germline loops: CDR1 KGHSH, CDR2 LQKENI. The CDR3 is 13 amino acids. V lost 8 bases to trimming and J lost 0 bases, with 10 bases between them. CDR3 loop: CASVDYMNTEAFF. In DNA, the CDR3 is TGTGCCAGCGTCGACTACATGAACACTGAAGCTTTCTTT.

The V and J genes are TRBV6-6 and TRBJ2-1, with 12 bases lining up with TRBD1. Germline V gene lookup returns CDR1 MNHNY and CDR2 SVGAGI (reference sequence). Trimming cost V 6 bases and J 6 bases; bases outside gene matches: 9. This CDR3 is built from 16 residues. The CDR3 region has the DNA TGTGCCAGCAGGATGGGACAGGGGGCTTACGGCAATGAGCAGTTCTTC. This translates into CASRMGQGAYGNEQFF.

A few counts support this clone. V and J are TRBV30 and TRBJ1-5; possible D gene TRBD1, 5 bases. V gave up 4 bases and J gave up 2 bases, with 9 bases separating them. In germline, CDR1 is GTSNPN, CDR2 SVGIG (reference sequence). CDR3 length: 13 residues. The CDR3 DNA reads as TGTGCCTGGAAGGGGTCGGGCAATCAGCCCCAGCATTTT. This encodes CAWKGSGNQPQHF.

The chain combines TRBV6-4 with TRBJ2-1; TRBD2 might be the D (6 bases). Trimming pared 4 bases from V and 7 bases from J, leaving 14 bases between. This CDR3 contains 14 residues. Germline V gene lookup returns CDR1 MRHNA and CDR2 SNTAGT. CDR3 bases: TGTGCCAGCAGTGTTGGGAGTGCGGGGAATGAGCAGTTCTTC. Translated: CASSVGSAGNEQFF.